The T cell receptor (beta chain) described here comes from a study of T cells in Graves' hyperthyroidism and ophthalmopathy (dated by TCRdb to about 2019). The study in broad terms: Peripheral blood samples were taken at the time of initial diagnosis, prior to any treatment. The roughly 94 discovery patients were randomly divided into training and test sets at a 7:3 ratio. Whether ophthalmopathy could be predicted prospectively was tested in an independent validation cohort made up of 18 to 20 hyperthyroidism patients plus 17 patients who later progressed to ophthalmopathy. Once sampling was done, hyperthyroidism patients were given methimazole at a starting dose of 30 mg daily, whereas ophthalmopathy patients were given high-dose intravenous methylprednisolone. The paper reports TCR Vbeta CDR3 sequencing of some 140 peripheral blood samples: around 45 ophthalmopathy, under 80 hyperthyroidism and around 17 progressor patients. A discovery cohort of about 100 patients, about 44 with Graves' ophthalmopathy and 55 to 65 with stable Graves' hyperthyroidism, was used to find distinguishing TCR V-J signatures. In addition, the study compared T-cell repertoires in thyroid tissue and in blood from about 6 Graves' hyperthyroidism patients. Study-wide conclusions, independent of this receptor: No statistical method was used to fix the sample size in advance, and group allocation was not hidden from the investigators. A 13 V-J signature model separated ophthalmopathy from stable hyperthyroidism, with 87.88% sensitivity and about 81% specificity in cross-validation and 80%/75% in testing. In validation, the model predicted progression to ophthalmopathy with over 60% sensitivity and 72% to 85% specificity, a median of 6.5 months before onset. Most expanded thyroid clonotypes (frequency above 0.001) were also detected in blood, a finding suggesting that blood repertoires may reflect thyroid immune responses.

TCR beta CDR3 regions were amplified from RNA transcripts. The TCR CDR3 was subjected to a first round of RT-PCR using the HTBI primer set and the Qiagen OneStep RT-PCR kit. Libraries were constructed in a second round of multiplex PCR, after which size selection and purification were performed. The libraries were sequenced on an Illumina HiSeq2000 using paired-end 100 bp reads. In the authors' own workflow: SOAPnuke was used to process the raw data, with reads discarded if the reads contained adapters or uncalled bases, had a mean Phred below 15, or lacked an exact constant-primer or identifier match. COPE v1.2.5 was used to merge the high-quality paired reads, and each unique nucleotide sequence was defined as a clonotype. Clonotypes were aligned to IMGT TRBV, TRBD and TRBJ reference segments using MiTCR v1.1. Only V-J combinations with frequency above 0.0001, covering roughly 99% of repertoires, were analysed. A TCS score was defined as the ratio of F50 (clonal expansion) to E x V (chaos), with BLOSUM62-based TCRdist applied between CDR3 peptides within each V-J. Welch's t-statistics and random forest reduced some 510 V-J features to 10 to 15, which were used in a naive Bayes classifier (R e1071). TCRdb reworked the public reads: Q25 trimming with fastp, MiXCR clone assembly, productive beta chains retained. Rows with a matching CDR3 protein are joined into one entry that keeps the most common DNA and genes. The V and J calls were not made by the authors but by TCRdb's processing. For this sample the table gives 280,000 or so distinct CDR3 sequences, of which about 25% were detected only once. The top ten clones comprise roughly 24% of the sample.

The CDR3 goes from the cysteine to the phenylalanine over 12 residues. Here the CDR3 DNA is all that survives: 36 bases in frame from base 1. V is clipped by 5 bases and J by 4 bases, and the sequence between their germline boundaries is 8 bases long. Hyperthyroidism patients were newly diagnosed, had a disease duration of under 2 months, and were aged 18 to 65 years. The study excluded patients with uncontrolled infections, other autoimmune diseases, pregnancy or lactation. Clinical symptoms, serum thyroxine and TRAb, thyroid ultrasound, and orbital computed tomography formed the basis for the diagnoses. Blood from progressor patients was collected at the time of first diagnosis with hyperthyroidism, before any ophthalmopathy symptoms had appeared. PBMCs were separated from approximately 10 ml of fresh peripheral blood using Ficoll-Paque density gradient centrifugation. Progressor patients were initially diagnosed with Graves' hyperthyroidism and developed ophthalmopathy during follow-up. Total RNA was extracted using Trizol reagent, and RNA quality was assessed on an Agilent 2100 Bioanalyzer.

This clonotype has a count of ten or more. Which antigen it targets is not known. Base quality data are lacking; no much larger clone is found one base away. The sequence is built from TRBV12-3 or TRBV12-4 and TRBJ2-5; matching of 5 bases hints at TRBD2 as the D gene. The TCR sequence derives from a man aged 40-49 years with Graves' hyperthyroidism that later progressed to Graves' ophthalmopathy. The material sequenced was blood. CDR3 region: CASSGLLETQYF. In nucleotides, the sequence is TGTGCCAGCAGTGGACTGCTAGAGACCCAGTACTTC.